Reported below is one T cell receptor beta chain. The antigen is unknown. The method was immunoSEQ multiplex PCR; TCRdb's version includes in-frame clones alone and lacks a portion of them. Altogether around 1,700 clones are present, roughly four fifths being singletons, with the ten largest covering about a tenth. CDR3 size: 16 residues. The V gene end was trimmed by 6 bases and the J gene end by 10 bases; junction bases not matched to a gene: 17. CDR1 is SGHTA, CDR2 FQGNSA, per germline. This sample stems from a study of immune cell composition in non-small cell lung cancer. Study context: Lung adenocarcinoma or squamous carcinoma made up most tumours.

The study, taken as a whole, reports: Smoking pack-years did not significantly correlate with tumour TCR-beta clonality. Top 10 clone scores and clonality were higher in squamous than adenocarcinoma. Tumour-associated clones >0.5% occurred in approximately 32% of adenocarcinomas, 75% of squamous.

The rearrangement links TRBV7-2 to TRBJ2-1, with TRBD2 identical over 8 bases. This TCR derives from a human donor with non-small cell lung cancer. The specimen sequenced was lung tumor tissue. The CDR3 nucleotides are TGTGCCAGCAGTTCACCCGGAGCGGGGGAGATAGGAGAGCAGTTCTTC. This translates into CASSSPGAGEIGEQFF.